A single sample gave rise to the 20 T cell receptor beta chains below, sequenced in a study of Graves' ophthalmopathy and Graves' hyperthyroidism. RNA transcripts yielded amplified TCR beta CDR3 regions. HTBI primers primed a first-round RT-PCR, and a second-round multiplex PCR followed. MiXCR, applied by TCRdb to the multiplex PCR reads, yields one record per CDR3 protein. The data hold about 1.2 million distinct CDR3 sequences, with about 35% observed a single time. The material sequenced was peripheral blood or thyroid tissue (not recorded which). These receptor sequences come from an adult man with Graves' hyperthyroidism.

The V and J genes are TRBV3-1 and TRBJ1-4; 9 bases map to TRBD1. V gave up 4 bases and J gave up 7 bases; unmatched junction bases: 7. CDR1 and CDR2 (germline): LGHDT, YNNKEL (reference sequence). This CDR3 contains 15 residues. This chain's CDR3 is CASSPTPGQGEKLFF. CDR3 sequence (DNA): TGTGCCAGCAGCCCCACACCGGGACAGGGTGAAAAACTGTTTTTT. Combining the CDR3 with reference TRBV3-1 and TRBJ1-4 gives the whole variable domain DTAVSQTPKYLVTQMGNDKSIKCEQNLGHDTMYWYKQDSKKFLKIMFSYNNKELIINETVPNRFSPKSPDKAHLNLHINSLELGDSAVYFCASSPTPGQGEKLFFGSGTQLSVL.

This clonotype was counted at least ten times. V usage is TRBV29-1 and J usage is TRBJ1-4; the D gene is possibly TRBD1 (5 bases). The germline V and J ends were trimmed by 6 bases and 5 bases, with 13 bases remaining between them. Germline V gives CDR1 SQVTM, CDR2 ANQGSEA. The CDR3 runs to 13 residues. The CDR3 loop reads CSVADSGNEKLFF. The DNA of the CDR3 is TGCAGCGTAGCAGACAGTGGGAATGAAAAACTGTTTTTT.

The chain links TRBV7-9 to TRBJ2-7; 10 bases agree with TRBD2. The germline V gene has CDR1 SEHNR and CDR2 FQNEAQ (reference sequence). J was trimmed by 2 bases and V by 3 bases; bases with no gene match: 4. This CDR3 has 15 residues. DNA for the CDR3: TGTGCCAGCAGCTTTGCTAGCGGGAGCCCCTACGAGCAGTACTTC. Residues: CASSFASGSPYEQYF.

This clonotype was recorded at least ten times. The V gene is TRBV12-3 or TRBV12-4, the J gene TRBJ2-7; maybe TRBD2 (5 bases). Trimming removed 6 bases at V and 0 bases at J, with 12 bases between. CDR3 length equals 14 residues. Here the CDR3 DNA reads TGTGCCAGCAGGACAAAGCGGAACTCCTACGAGCAGTACTTC. As protein: CASRTKRNSYEQYF.

This clonotype was counted once. This may stem from a read error, because a much larger clone lies one nucleotide away. This sequence joins TRBV7-6 and TRBJ2-6, with D uncertain. V gave up 3 bases and J gave up 4 bases, with 7 bases separating them. The germline V gene has CDR1 SGHVS and CDR2 FNYEAQ. This CDR3 comprises 14 residues. In DNA, the CDR3 is TGTGCCAGCAGCTTCTCGACCGGGGCCAACGTCCTGACTTTC. Its protein product is CASSFSTGANVLTF.

This rearrangement joins TRBV5-1 to TRBJ2-2; possible D gene TRBD1, 6 bases. Germline CDR1 and CDR2: SGHRS and YFSETQ. V was pared by 5 bases and J by 5 bases, with 13 bases between. CDR3 length: 14 amino acids. The CDR3 DNA reads as TGCGCCAGCAGAACGCAGGGGCGAACCGGGGAGCTGTTTTTT. This encodes CASRTQGRTGELFF.

This clonotype appeared many times. J is TRBJ1-1 and V is TRBV9, with D possibly TRBD1 on 5 matching bases. CDR3 length equals 13 residues. Germline V gene data show CDR1 as SGDLS and CDR2 as YYNGEE. Between the trimmed V and J ends, which lost 2 bases and 5 bases, there was a span of 10 bases. As DNA, the CDR3 is TGTGCCAGCAGCGTCCAGGGAGGAACTGAAGCTTTCTTT. Translating gives CASSVQGGTEAFF.

V and J are TRBV6-5 and TRBJ1-3; D gene uncertain. Germline values: CDR1 MNHEY, CDR2 SVGAGI. V gave up 5 bases and J gave up 0 bases, with 11 bases separating them. The CDR3 is 15 residues long. The CDR3 spells CASSRERTSGNTIYF. The DNA for the CDR3 is TGTGCCAGCAGTAGGGAGAGGACCTCTGGAAACACCATATATTTT.

The chain recombines TRBV10-3 with TRBJ1-6; 9 nucleotides line up with TRBD1. From germline, CDR1 is ENHRY and CDR2 SYGVKD. V gave up 4 bases and J gave up 9 bases; unmatched junction bases: 10. The CDR3 length is 16 residues. CDR3: CAISGRTGEQGSPLHF. The CDR3 DNA reads TGTGCCATCAGTGGCCGGACAGGGGAACAGGGTTCACCCCTCCACTTT.

The sample holds a few counts of this clonotype. V usage is TRBV11-3 and J usage is TRBJ2-2; 11 bases line up with TRBD1. This CDR3 spans 20 amino acids. Germline CDR1 is SGHNT and CDR2 is YENEEA. V lost 4 bases to trimming and J lost 7 bases; unmatched junction nucleotides: 20. The DNA for the CDR3 is TGTGCCAGCAGCTCCACCCTCCCCGGACAGGGGGCATATGAGGGCGGGGAGCTGTTTTTT. Protein: CASSSTLPGQGAYEGGELFF.

The V gene is TRBV7-2, the J gene TRBJ2-2; 9 bases are a match to TRBD2. Trimming at V came to 5 bases and at J to 6 bases, leaving 7 bases not matched to a gene. In germline, CDR1 is SGHTA, CDR2 FQGNSA. This CDR3 has 15 amino acids. The CDR3 nucleotides are TGTGCCAGCAGCCGGGATAGCGGGAGTTCCGGGGAGCTGTTTTTT. Translation: CASSRDSGSSGELFF.

This clonotype was seen more than once but under ten times. The genes are TRBV13 and TRBJ1-1; weak D call: TRBD1 (6 bases). The ends were cut back, 4 bases at V and 1 base at J, with 28 bases in the middle. Germline CDR1 reads PRHDT; CDR2 reads FYEKMQ (reference sequence). CDR3 length: 20 residues. CDR3 loop: CASSSRDTEVGGGWNTEAFF. In DNA form, the CDR3 reads TGTGCCAGCAGCTCCCGGGACACGGAGGTCGGGGGGGGGTGGAACACTGAAGCTTTCTTT.

This clonotype was seen ten or more times. V usage is TRBV12-3 or TRBV12-4 and J usage is TRBJ1-5; 10 bases agree with TRBD1. The V and J ends lost 10 bases and 5 bases, in that order; junction bases with no gene match: 8. The CDR3 extends over 14 amino acids. In nucleotides, the CDR3 is TGTGCCACCACCAAAGGGACAGGGGATCAGCCCCAGCATTTT. It codes for CATTKGTGDQPQHF.

As to this clonotype: An end of the junction differs from the germline gene, which may be a read error. The chain is built from TRBV29-1 and TRBJ2-2, with D perhaps matching TRBD2 (6 bases). The CDR3 sequence is 12 residues long. Germline CDR1 SQVTM, CDR2 ANQGSEA. The CDR3 sequence: CSVRKGGGELLF. The CDR3 DNA is TGCAGCGTTCGCAAGGGCGGCGGGGAGCTGCTTTTT.

The chain uses TRBV7-3 and TRBJ2-1; no clear D gene. Germline V CDR1 and CDR2: SGHTA, FQGTGA. The CDR3 contains 12 residues. V was clipped by 4 bases and J by 9 bases, with 10 bases between them. CDR3 nucleotide sequence: TGTGCCAGCAGCTACATTGCCGGTGAGCAGTTCTTC. It yields the protein CASSYIAGEQFF. Supplemented by reference TRBV7-3 and TRBJ2-1, the full variable domain reads GAGVSQTPSNKVTEKGKYVELRCDPISGHTALYWYRQSLGQGPEFLIYFQGTGAADDSGLPNDRFFAVRPEGSVSTLKIQRTERGDSAVYLCASSYIAGEQFFGPGTRLTVL.

This clonotype came up a few times. This CDR3 reads CASSQDRGWNTGELFF. In DNA, the CDR3 is TGTGCCAGCAGCCAAGACAGGGGGTGGAACACCGGGGAGCTGTTTTTT. This chain connects TRBV3-1 to TRBJ2-2; 7 bases agree with TRBD1. The CDR3 loop spans 16 amino acids. The V segment lost 0 bases and the J segment 1 base; nucleotides outside the gene matches: 2. Germline loops: CDR1 LGHDT, CDR2 YNNKEL (reference sequence). Together with reference TRBV3-1 and TRBJ2-2, the CDR3 gives the full variable domain: DTAVSQTPKYLVTQMGNDKSIKCEQNLGHDTMYWYKQDSKKFLKIMFSYNNKELIINETVPNRFSPKSPDKAHLNLHINSLELGDSAVYFCASSQDRGWNTGELFFGEGSRLTVL.

Note on this clonotype: A junction end diverges from the germline sequence, so it may reflect a read error. The chain's CDR3 is CASNQDRSGLGAYEQYF. CDR3 bases: TGCGCCAGCAACCAAGATCGGTCAGGGTTAGGCGCCTACGAGCAGTACTTC. This chain uses TRBV4-3 with TRBJ2-7, with a tentative D call TRBD1 (5 bases). The germline gives CDR1 LGHNA, CDR2 YSLEER. The CDR3 loop spans 17 amino acids.

Only a few counts were recorded for this clonotype. The rearrangement uses TRBV7-9 and TRBJ1-1, with D possibly TRBD1 on 5 matching bases. The germline V gene encodes CDR1 SEHNR and CDR2 FQNEAQ (reference sequence). The CDR3 totals 16 residues. V was cut by 1 base and J by 4 bases, with 16 bases left in between. The CDR3 sequence is CASSLGGPAGSTEAFF. For the CDR3, the DNA is TGTGCCAGCAGCTTAGGGGGCCCGGCAGGGAGCACTGAAGCTTTCTTT.

This clonotype came up once. The rearrangement uses TRBV30 and TRBJ2-6; tentatively, D is TRBD1 or TRBD2 (6 bases each). Trimming took 0 bases from V and 3 from J, leaving 15 bases between them. Germline values: CDR1 GTSNPN, CDR2 SVGIG (reference sequence). The CDR3 totals 17 residues. The CDR3 protein is CAWSVRLRGGGANVLTF. CDR3 bases: TGTGCCTGGAGTGTTCGCCTCAGGGGAGGTGGGGCCAACGTCCTGACTTTC.

The gene calls are TRBV10-3 and TRBJ1-5; tentatively, D is TRBD1 (6 bases). The CDR3 covers 17 residues. Looked up from germline, CDR1 is ENHRY and CDR2 is SYGVKD. Trimming removed 6 bases from V and 0 bases from J, with 18 bases in between. CDR3 nucleotide sequence: TGTGCCATCAGCGTTGGGGGTGGACAGAATAGCAATCAGCCCCAGCATTTT. This translates into CAISVGGGQNSNQPQHF.